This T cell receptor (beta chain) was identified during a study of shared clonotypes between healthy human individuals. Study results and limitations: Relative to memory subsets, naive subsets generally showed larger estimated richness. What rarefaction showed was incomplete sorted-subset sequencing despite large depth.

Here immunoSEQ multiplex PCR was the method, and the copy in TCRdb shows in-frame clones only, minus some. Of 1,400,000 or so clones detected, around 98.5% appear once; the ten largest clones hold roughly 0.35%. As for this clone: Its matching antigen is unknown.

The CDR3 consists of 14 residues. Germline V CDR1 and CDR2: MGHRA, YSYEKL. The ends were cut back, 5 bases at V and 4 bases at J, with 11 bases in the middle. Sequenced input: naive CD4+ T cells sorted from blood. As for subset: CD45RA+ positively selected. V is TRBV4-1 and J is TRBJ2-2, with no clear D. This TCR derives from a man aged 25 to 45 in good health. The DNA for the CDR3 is TGCGCCAGCAGCGATAAAGTCGTCACCGGGGAGCTGTTTTTT. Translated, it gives CASSDKVVTGELFF.